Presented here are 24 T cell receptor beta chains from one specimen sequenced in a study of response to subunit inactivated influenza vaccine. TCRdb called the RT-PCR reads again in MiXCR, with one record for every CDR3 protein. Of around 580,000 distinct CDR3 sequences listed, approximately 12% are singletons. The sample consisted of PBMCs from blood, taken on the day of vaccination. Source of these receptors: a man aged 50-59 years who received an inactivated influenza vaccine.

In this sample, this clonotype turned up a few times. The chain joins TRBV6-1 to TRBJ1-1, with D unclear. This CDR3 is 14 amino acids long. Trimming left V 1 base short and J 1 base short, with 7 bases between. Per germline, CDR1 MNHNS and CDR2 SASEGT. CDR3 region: CASSEDVKNTEAFF. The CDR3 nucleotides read TGTGCCAGCAGTGAAGACGTTAAGAACACTGAAGCTTTCTTT.

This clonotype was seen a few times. CDR3 residues: CASSYGDRGLPMNTEAFF. The CDR3 nucleotides read TGTGCCAGCAGTTACGGGGACAGGGGGCTTCCCATGAACACTGAAGCTTTCTTT. The gene calls are TRBV6-2 or TRBV6-3 and TRBJ1-1; 12 bases map to TRBD1. Germline V gene data show CDR1 as MNHEY and CDR2 as SVGEGT. Unmatched junction bases numbered 7, after V lost 2 bases and J lost 0 bases. The length of the CDR3 is 18 residues.

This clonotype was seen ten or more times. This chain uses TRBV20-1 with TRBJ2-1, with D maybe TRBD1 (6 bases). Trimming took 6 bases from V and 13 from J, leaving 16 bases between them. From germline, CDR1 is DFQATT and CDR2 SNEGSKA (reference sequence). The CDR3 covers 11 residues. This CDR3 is CSARQDSGQFF. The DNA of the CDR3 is TGCAGTGCCCGACAGGACTCTGGCCAGTTCTTC.

CDR3 region: CATSAGGTAEAFF. For the CDR3, the DNA is TGTGCCACCAGTGCAGGGGGCACCGCTGAAGCTTTCTTT. The gene calls are TRBV24-1 and TRBJ1-1, with 8 positions matching TRBD1. Unmatched junction bases numbered 4, after V lost 5 bases and J lost 6 bases. CDR1 KGHDR and CDR2 SFDVKD come from the germline V gene. The CDR3 covers 13 residues.

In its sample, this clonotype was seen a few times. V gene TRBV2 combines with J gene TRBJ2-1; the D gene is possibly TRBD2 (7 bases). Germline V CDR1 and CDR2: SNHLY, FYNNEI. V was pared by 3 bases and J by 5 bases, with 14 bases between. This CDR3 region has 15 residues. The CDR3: CASSDRGGADNEQFF. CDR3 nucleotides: TGTGCCAGCAGTGATAGGGGGGGGGCCGACAATGAGCAGTTCTTC.

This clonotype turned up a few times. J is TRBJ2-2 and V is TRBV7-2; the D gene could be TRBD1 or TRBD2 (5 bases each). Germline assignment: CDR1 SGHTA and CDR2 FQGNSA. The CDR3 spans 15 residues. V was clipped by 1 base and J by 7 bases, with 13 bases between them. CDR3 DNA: TGTGCCAGCAGCTTAGAGGGCTGGGGGATCGGGGAGCTGTTTTTT. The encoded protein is CASSLEGWGIGELFF.

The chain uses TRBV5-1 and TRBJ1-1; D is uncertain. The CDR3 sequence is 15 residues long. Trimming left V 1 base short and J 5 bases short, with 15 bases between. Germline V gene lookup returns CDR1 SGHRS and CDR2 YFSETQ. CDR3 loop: CASSLWLQAGTEAFF. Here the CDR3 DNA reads TGCGCCAGCAGCTTGTGGTTGCAGGCGGGGACTGAAGCTTTCTTT.

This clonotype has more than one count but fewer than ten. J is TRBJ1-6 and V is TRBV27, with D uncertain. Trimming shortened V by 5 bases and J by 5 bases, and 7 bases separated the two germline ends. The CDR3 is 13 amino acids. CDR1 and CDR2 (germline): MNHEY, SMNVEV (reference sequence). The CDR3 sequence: CASSTNHNSPLHF. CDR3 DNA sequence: TGTGCCAGCAGTACCAACCATAATTCACCCCTCCACTTT.

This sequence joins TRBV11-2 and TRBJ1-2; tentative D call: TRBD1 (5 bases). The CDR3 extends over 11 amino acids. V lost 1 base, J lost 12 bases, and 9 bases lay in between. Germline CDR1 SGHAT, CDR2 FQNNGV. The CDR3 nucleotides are TGTGCCAGCAGCTTAGGTGGGACGCACACCTTC. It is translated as CASSLGGTHTF.

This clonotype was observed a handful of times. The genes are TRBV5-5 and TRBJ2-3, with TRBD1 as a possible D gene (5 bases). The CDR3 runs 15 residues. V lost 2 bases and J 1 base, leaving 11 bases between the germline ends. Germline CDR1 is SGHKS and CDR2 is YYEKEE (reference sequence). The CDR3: CASSFKTDGTDTQYF. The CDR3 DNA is TGTGCCAGCAGCTTTAAGACAGATGGCACAGATACGCAGTATTTT.

The CDR3 bases are TGCAGCGTTGAGTTGGAGGAGCAGTTCTTC. Protein product: CSVELEEQFF. V is TRBV29-1 and J is TRBJ2-1; D not certain. The CDR3 is 10 residues long. The germline V gene encodes CDR1 SQVTM and CDR2 ANQGSEA. The V gene lost 3 bases and the J gene lost 10 bases, with 7 bases spanning the gap.

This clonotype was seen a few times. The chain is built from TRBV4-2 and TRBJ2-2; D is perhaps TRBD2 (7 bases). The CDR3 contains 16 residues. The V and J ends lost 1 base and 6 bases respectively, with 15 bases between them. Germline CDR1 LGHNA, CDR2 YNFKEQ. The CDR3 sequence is CASSQARGRVAGELFF. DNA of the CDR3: TGTGCCAGCAGCCAAGCTAGGGGGAGGGTCGCCGGGGAGCTGTTTTTT.

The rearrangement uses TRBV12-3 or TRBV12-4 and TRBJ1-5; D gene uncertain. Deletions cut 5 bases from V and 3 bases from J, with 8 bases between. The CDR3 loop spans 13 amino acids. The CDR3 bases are TGTGCCAGCAGTCCGACATTCAATCAGCCCCAGCATTTT. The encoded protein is CASSPTFNQPQHF.

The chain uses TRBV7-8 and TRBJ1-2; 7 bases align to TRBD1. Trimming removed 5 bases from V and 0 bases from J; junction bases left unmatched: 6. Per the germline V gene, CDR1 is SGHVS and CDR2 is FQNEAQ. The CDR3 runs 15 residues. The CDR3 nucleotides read TGTGCCAGCAGCCCCCGACAGGGAGCTAACTATGGCTACACCTTC. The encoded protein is CASSPRQGANYGYTF.

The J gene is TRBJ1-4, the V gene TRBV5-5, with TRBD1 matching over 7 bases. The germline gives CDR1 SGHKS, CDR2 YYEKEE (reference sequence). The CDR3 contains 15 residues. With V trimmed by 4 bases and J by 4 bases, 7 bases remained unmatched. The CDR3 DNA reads TGTGCCAGCAGCAGGGACAGACTTTATAATGAAAAACTGTTTTTT. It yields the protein CASSRDRLYNEKLFF. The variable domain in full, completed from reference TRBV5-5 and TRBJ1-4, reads DAGVTQSPTHLIKTRGQQVTLRCSPISGHKSVSWYQQVLGQGPQFIFQYYEKEERGRGNFPDRFSARQFPNYSSELNVNALLLGDSALYLCASSRDRLYNEKLFFGSGTQLSVL.

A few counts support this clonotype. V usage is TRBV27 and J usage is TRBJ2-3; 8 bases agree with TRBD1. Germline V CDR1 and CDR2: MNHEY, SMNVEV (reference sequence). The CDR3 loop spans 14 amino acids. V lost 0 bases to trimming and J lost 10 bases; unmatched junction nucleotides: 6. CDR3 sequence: CASSLSRGRIPQYF. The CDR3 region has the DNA TGTGCCAGCAGTTTATCCAGGGGGCGTATCCCGCAGTATTTT.

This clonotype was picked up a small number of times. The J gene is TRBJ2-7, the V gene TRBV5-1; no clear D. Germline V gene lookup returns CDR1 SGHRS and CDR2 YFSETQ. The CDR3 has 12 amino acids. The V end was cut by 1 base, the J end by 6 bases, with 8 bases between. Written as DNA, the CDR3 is TGCGCCAGCAGCTTGTGGACGGGCGAGCAGTACTTC. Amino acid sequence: CASSLWTGEQYF.

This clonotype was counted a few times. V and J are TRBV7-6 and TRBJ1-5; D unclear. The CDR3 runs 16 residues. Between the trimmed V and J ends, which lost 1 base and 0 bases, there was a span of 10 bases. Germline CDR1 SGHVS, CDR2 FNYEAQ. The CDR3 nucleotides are TGTGCCAGCAGCTTAGAGCCAGGCGATAGCAATCAGCCCCAGCATTTT. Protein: CASSLEPGDSNQPQHF.

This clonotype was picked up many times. In DNA, the CDR3 is TGCGCCAGCAGCTACACGGGAGTCTACGAGCAGTACTTC. Translating gives CASSYTGVYEQYF. The V call is TRBV5-1, the J call TRBJ2-7; possible D gene TRBD2, 6 bases. This CDR3 comprises 13 residues. Deletions cut 3 bases from V and 3 bases from J, with 10 bases between. Germline CDR1 and CDR2: SGHRS and YFSETQ.

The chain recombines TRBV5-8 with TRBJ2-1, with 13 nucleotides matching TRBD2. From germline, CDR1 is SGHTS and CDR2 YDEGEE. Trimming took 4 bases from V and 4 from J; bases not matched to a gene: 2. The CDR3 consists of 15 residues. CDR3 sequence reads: CASSTTSGGYNEQFF. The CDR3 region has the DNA TGTGCCAGCAGCACGACTAGCGGGGGGTACAATGAGCAGTTCTTC.

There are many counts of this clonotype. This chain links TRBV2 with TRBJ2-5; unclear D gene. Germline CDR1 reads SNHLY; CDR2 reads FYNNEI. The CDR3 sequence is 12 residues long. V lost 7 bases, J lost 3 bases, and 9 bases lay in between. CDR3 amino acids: CASMASKETQYF. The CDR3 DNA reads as TGTGCCAGCATGGCCAGCAAAGAGACCCAGTACTTC.

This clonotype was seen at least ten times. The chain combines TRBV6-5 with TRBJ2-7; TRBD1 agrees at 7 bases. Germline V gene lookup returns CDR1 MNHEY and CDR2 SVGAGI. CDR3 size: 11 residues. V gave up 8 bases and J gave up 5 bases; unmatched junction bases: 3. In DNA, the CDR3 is TGTGCCAGCGGGACAGTCAACGAGCAGTACTTC. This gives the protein CASGTVNEQYF.

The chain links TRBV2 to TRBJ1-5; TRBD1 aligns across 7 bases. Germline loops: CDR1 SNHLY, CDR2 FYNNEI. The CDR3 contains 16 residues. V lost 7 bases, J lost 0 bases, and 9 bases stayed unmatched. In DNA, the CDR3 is TGTGCCAGCACGACAGGGAGGGGATATAGCAATCAGCCCCAGCATTTT. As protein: CASTTGRGYSNQPQHF.

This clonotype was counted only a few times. The CDR3 region has the DNA TGTGCCAGCAGGGAGACTAGCGATGAGCAGTTCTTC. It is translated as CASRETSDEQFF. V and J are TRBV6-2 or TRBV6-3 and TRBJ2-1, with TRBD2 matching over 8 bases. CDR1 is MNHEY and CDR2 is SVGEGT in the germline V gene. The CDR3 sequence is 12 residues long. J was trimmed by 8 bases and V by 6 bases; bases with no gene match: 3.